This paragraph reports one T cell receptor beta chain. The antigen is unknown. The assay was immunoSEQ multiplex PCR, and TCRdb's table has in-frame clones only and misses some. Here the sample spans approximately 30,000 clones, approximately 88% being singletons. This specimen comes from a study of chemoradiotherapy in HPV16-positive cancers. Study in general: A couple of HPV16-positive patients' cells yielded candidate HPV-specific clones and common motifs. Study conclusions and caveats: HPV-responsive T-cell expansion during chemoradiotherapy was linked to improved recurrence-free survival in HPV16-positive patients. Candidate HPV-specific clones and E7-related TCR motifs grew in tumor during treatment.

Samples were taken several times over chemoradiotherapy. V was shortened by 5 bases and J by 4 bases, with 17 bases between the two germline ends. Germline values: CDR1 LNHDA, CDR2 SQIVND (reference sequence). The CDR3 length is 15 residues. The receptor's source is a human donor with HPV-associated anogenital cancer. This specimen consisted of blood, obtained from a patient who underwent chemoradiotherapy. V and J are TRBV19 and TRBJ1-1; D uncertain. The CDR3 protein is CASSPQSAEGTEAFF. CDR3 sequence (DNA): TGTGCCAGTAGTCCCCAATCCGCGGAGGGCACTGAAGCTTTCTTT.